The 2 T cell receptor beta chains below come from one sample, sequenced in a study of technical replicates of blood from a few donors. Assay: immunoSEQ multiplex PCR; the TCRdb copy retains only in-frame clones and omits some. The table includes some 77,000 clones, 65% to 90% detected once. Sample: PBMCs. These receptors all come from a human donor in good health. Some clones in this sample may be carry-over from other donors' samples.

CDR3 nucleotides: TGCGCCAGCAGCCAAGATCGGAGCAATGAGCAGTTCTTC. Protein sequence: CASSQDRSNEQFF. This chain connects TRBV4-3 to TRBJ2-1; D call uncertain. The V and J ends lost 0 bases and 6 bases respectively, with 6 bases between them. CDR1 is LGHNA, CDR2 YSLEER, per germline. The CDR3 is 13 amino acids.

This chain joins TRBV20-1 and TRBJ2-5; no reliable D call. The CDR3 contains 11 residues. Germline lookup yields CDR1 DFQATT and CDR2 SNEGSKA (reference sequence). In DNA form, the CDR3 reads TGCAGCCGTGCTCGCGGAGAGACCCAGTACTTC. Translated, it gives CSRARGETQYF.